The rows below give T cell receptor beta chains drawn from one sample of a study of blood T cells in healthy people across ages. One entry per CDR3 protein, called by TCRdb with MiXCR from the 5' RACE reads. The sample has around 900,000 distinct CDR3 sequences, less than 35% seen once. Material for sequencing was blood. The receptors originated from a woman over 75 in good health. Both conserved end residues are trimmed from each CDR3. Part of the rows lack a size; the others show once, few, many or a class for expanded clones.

ASSERQGYGYT many TRBJ1-2 TRBV7-9
ASSPGTSGGVVTQY many TRBJ2-3 TRBV7-2
SARDRVGHTEAF few TRBJ1-1 TRBV20-1
ASSPRITRDRDNSPLH few TRBJ1-6 TRBV18
ASSWGMGLNQQF NA TRBJ2-1 TRBV7-2
SAASGRSLQETQY many TRBJ2-5 TRBV20-1
ASSQDPQGRGYT NA TRBJ1-2 TRBV4-2
ASSPPLTSTGELF once TRBJ2-2 TRBV9
ASIDRNTDTRY few TRBJ2-3 TRBV6-1
ASSLGKGWTDTQY NA TRBJ2-3 TRBV12-3/TRBV12-4
AIGNIGTGAGERY NA TRBJ2-7 TRBV10-3
ASSSRLLRTTQY many TRBJ2-5 TRBV7-8
ATSEGSGELF NA TRBJ2-2 TRBV24-1
ASSFKSNQPQH NA TRBJ1-5 TRBV12-3/TRBV12-4
ASSLVGSVYGYT NA TRBJ1-2 TRBV5-4
ASSLQGEGSGANVLT many TRBJ2-6 TRBV6-5
ANSLERSGSYGYT NA TRBJ1-2 TRBV7-2
SASPGQGVTGELF NA TRBJ2-2 TRBV20-1
ASSYLGQGDQPQH few TRBJ1-5 TRBV6-6
ASITSGGRETQY many TRBJ2-5 TRBV12-3/TRBV12-4
ASSVGEDTQY many TRBJ2-3 TRBV9
SVGRGTVTETQY NA TRBJ2-5 TRBV29-1
ASTRGDRYGGYEQY many TRBJ2-7 TRBV21-1
SARDTGTGGQPMF many TRBJ2-1 TRBV20-1
ASSVEGIGQGMNNEQF many TRBJ2-1 TRBV27
ASSPGYLGPRRSGSERGYEQY NA TRBJ2-7 TRBV5-1
ASSATGIQPQH NA TRBJ1-5 TRBV14
ASSKGLLTGADGYT many TRBJ1-2 TRBV6-5
ASSQVSRGTTEAF NA TRBJ1-1 TRBV14
ASSQDRDSYEQY few TRBJ2-7 TRBV6-4
ASPPTQGLEKLF many TRBJ1-4 TRBV7-4
ASSLPNVSSQGFSYEQY medium-sized TRBJ2-7 TRBV7-2
ASSIGRGALTKNIQY few NA TRBV19
SARDSGQGRDEQF NA TRBJ2-1 TRBV20-1
ASSRSGTGDNQPQH few TRBJ1-5 TRBV6-5
ASSVTGMDGYT few TRBJ1-2 TRBV5-1
ASRYASAKNIQY NA TRBJ2-4 TRBV2